This T cell receptor (beta chain) was profiled in a study of cytomegalovirus exposure and HLA in healthy donors. As for the study in general: The roughly 100 million unique TCR beta sequences, from around 200 million T cells, were found by an earlier analysis.

Concerning this clone itself: The antigen is unknown.

Regarding the study as a whole: With further analysis later on, most CMV-associated TCR beta chains appeared HLA-restricted.

This CDR3 spans 14 amino acids. Germline V gene lookup returns CDR1 PRHDT and CDR2 FYEKMQ (reference sequence). Trimming removed 1 base from V and 3 bases from J, with 7 bases in between. Amplification used 60 Vbeta primers and 13 Jbeta primers. Profiled with immunoSEQ multiplex PCR; TCRdb holds only in-frame clones, not every one. This sample has tens of thousands of clones, with just over 70% found just once. This rearrangement joins TRBV13 to TRBJ2-1, with a tentative D call TRBD1 (6 bases). Sequenced material: PBMCs. This receptor was obtained from a man in his 60s in good health and CMV-seropositive. The CDR3 nucleotides read TGTGCCAGCAGCTTAGAGGGGGACTACAATGAGCAGTTCTTC. Translating it yields CASSLEGDYNEQFF.